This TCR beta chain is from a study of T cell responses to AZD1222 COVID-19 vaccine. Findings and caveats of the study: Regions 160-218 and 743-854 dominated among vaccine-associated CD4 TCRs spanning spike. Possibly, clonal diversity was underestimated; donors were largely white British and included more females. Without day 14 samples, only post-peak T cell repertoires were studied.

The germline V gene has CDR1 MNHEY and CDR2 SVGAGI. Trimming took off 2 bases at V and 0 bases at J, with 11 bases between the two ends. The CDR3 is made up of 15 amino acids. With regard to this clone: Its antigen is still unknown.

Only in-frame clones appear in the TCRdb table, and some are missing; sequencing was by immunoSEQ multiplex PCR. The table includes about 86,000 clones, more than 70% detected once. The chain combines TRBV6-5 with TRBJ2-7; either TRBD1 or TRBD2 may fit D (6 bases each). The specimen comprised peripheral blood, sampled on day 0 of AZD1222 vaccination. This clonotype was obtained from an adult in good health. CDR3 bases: TGTGCCAGCAGTTACGGGGGGACAAGCTCCTACGAGCAGTACTTC. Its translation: CASSYGGTSSYEQYF.